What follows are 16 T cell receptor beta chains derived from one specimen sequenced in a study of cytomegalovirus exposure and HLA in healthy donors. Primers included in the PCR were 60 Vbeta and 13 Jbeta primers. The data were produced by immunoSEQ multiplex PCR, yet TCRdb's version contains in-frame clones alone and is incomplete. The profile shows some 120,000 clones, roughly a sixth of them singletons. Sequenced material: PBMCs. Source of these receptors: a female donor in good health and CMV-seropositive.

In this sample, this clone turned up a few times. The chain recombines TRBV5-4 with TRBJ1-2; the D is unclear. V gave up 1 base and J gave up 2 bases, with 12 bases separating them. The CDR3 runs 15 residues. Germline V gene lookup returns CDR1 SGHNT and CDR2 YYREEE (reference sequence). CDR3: CASSLITTRNYGYTF. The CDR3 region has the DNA TGTGCCAGCAGCTTGATTACGACACGAAACTATGGCTACACCTTC.

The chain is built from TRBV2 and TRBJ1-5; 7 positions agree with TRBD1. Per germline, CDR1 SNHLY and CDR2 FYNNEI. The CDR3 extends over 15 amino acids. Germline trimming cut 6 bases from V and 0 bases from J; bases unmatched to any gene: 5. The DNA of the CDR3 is TGTGCCAGCAGGGGGGGACAGTATAGCAATCAGCCCCAGCATTTT. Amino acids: CASRGGQYSNQPQHF.

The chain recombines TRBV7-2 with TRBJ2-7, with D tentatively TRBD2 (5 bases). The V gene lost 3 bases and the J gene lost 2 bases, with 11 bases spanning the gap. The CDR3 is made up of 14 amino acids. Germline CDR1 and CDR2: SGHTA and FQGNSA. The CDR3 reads CASSFGRAAYEQYF. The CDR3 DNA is TGTGCCAGCAGCTTTGGGCGGGCCGCCTACGAGCAGTACTTC.

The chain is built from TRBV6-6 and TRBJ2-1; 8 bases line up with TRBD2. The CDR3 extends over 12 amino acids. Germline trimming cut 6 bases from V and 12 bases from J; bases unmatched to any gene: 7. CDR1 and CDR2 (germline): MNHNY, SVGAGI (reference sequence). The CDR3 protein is CASSTGLVGQFF. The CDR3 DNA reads TGTGCCAGCAGCACGGGACTAGTGGGGCAGTTCTTC.

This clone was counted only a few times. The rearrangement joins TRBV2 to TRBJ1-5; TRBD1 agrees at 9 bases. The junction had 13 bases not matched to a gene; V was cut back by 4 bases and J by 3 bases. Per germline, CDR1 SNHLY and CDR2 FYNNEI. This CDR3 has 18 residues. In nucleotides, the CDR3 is TGTGCCAGCAGTGTACCCCGAGACAGGGGGTTTTTCAATCAGCCCCAGCATTTT. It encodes CASSVPRDRGFFNQPQHF.

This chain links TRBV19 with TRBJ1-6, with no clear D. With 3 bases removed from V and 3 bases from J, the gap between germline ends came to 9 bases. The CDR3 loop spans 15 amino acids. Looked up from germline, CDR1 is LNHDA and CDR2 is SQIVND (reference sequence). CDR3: CASSMRSGYNSPLHF. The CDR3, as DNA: TGTGCCAGTAGTATGCGGAGCGGCTATAATTCACCCCTCCACTTT.

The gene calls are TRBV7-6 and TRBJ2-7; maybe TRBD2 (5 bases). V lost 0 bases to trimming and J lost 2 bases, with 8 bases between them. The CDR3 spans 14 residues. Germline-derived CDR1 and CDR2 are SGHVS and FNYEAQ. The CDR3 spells CASSLAGVPYEQYF. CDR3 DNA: TGTGCCAGCAGCTTAGCGGGAGTCCCCTACGAGCAGTACTTC.

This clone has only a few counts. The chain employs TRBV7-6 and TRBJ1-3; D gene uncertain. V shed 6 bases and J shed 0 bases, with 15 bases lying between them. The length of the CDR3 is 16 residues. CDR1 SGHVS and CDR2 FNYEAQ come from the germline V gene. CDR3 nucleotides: TGTGCCAGCAGTCTATTGTCCTTTAACTCTGGAAACACCATATATTTT. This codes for CASSLLSFNSGNTIYF.

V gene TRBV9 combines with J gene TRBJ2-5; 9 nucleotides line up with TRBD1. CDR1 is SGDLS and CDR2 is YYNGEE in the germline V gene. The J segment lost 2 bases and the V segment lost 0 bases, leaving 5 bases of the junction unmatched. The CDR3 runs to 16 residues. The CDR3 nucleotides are TGTGCCAGCAGCGTAGTGTCTGGGACAGGGCAAGAGACCCAGTACTTC. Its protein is CASSVVSGTGQETQYF.

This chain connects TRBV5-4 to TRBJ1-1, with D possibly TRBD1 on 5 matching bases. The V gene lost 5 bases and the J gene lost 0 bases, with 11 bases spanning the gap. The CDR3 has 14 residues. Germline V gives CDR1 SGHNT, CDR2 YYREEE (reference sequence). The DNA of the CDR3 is TGTGCCAGCAGTATCGCGACAGTGAACACTGAAGCTTTCTTT. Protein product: CASSIATVNTEAFF.

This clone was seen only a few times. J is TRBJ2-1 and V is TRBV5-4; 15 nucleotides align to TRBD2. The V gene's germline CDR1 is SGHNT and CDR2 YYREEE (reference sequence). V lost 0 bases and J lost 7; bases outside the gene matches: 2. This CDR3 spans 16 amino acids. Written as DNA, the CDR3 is TGTGCCAGCAGCTTGGGGGGACTAGCGGGGGGTAATGAGCAGTTCTTC. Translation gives CASSLGGLAGGNEQFF. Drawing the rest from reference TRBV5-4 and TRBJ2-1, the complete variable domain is ETGVTQSPTHLIKTRGQQVTLRCSSQSGHNTVSWYQQALGQGPQFIFQYYREEENGRGNFPPRFSGLQFPNYSSELNVNALELDDSALYLCASSLGGLAGGNEQFFGPGTRLTVL.

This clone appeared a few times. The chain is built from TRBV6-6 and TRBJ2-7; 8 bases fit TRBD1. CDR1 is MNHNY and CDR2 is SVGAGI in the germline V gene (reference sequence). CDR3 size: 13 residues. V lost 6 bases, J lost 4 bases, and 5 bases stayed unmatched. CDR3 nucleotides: TGTGCCAGCAGACCCGGGACAGGATACGAGCAGTACTTC. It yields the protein CASRPGTGYEQYF.

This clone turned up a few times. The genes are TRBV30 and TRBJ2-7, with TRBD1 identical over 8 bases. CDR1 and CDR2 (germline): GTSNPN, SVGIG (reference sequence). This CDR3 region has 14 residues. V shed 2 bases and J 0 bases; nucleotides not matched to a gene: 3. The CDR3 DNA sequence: TGTGCCTGGAGTACAGGGGGAAGCTCCTACGAGCAGTACTTC. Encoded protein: CAWSTGGSSYEQYF.

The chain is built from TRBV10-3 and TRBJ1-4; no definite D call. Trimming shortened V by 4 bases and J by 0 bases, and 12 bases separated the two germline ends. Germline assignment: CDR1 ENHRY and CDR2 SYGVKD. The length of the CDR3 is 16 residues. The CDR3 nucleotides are TGTGCCATCAGTGGCGGGGAGATAGCAACTAATGAAAAACTGTTTTTT. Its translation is CAISGGEIATNEKLFF.

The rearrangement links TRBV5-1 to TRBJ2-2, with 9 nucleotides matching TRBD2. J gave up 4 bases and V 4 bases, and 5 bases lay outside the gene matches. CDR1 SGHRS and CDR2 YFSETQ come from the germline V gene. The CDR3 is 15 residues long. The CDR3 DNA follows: TGCGCCAGCAGCCCGCGCGGGGGGGTCACCGGGGAGCTGTTTTTT. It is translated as CASSPRGGVTGELFF.

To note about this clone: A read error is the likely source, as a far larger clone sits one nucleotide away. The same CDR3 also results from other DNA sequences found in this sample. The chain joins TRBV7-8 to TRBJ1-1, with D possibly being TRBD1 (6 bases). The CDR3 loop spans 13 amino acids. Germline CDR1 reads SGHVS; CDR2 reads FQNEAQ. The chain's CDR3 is CASSLQGNTEAFF. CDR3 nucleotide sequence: TGCGCCAGCAGCTTACAGGGGAACACTGAAGCTTTCTTT.